This T cell receptor (beta chain) was recovered during a study of PD-1 blockade in classical Hodgkin lymphoma. Study details: Every 2 weeks, patients got 3 mg/kg intravenous nivolumab.

Clones were read by immunoSEQ multiplex PCR, and TCRdb kept only the in-frame ones, dropping some. The repertoire includes 55,000 to 80,000 clones, roughly 91% of them detected once, and approximately 8.2% sits in the top ten. In every patient, relapse followed autologous stem cell transplantation, while exposure to brentuximab vedotin differed. This CDR3 region has 16 residues. Trimming took 1 base from V and 6 from J; bases not matched to a gene: 7. The germline V gene encodes CDR1 SEHNR and CDR2 FQNEAQ (reference sequence). The clonotype comes from a human donor with classical Hodgkin lymphoma. The chain carries TRBV7-9 and TRBJ2-1, with 9 bases identical to TRBD1. The sequencing used peripheral blood mononuclear cells (PBMCs), collected at baseline. This CDR3 reads CASSLGVGQGRNEQFF. The CDR3 DNA sequence: TGTGCCAGCAGCTTAGGAGTGGGACAGGGACGCAATGAGCAGTTCTTC.